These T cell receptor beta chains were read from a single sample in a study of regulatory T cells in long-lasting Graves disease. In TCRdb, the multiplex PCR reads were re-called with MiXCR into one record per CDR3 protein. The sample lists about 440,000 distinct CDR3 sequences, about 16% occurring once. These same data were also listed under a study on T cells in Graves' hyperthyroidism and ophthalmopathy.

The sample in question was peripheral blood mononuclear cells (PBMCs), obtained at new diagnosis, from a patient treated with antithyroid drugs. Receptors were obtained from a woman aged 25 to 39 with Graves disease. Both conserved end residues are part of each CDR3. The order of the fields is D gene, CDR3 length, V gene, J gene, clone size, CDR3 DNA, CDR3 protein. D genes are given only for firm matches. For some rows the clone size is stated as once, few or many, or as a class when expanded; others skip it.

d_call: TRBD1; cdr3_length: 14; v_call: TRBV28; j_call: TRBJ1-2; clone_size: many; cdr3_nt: TGTGCCAGCAGTGCCAGGGGGCTTGACTATGGCTACACCTTC; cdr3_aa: CASSARGLDYGYTF
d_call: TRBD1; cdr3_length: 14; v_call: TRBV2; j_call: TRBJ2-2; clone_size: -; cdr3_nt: TGTGCCAGCATGGGACAGGGGTTCACCGGGGAGCTGTTTTTT; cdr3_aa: CASMGQGFTGELFF
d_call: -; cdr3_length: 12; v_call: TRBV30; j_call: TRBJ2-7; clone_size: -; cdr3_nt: TGTGCCAGAATGACATTTTCCTACGAGCAGTACTTC; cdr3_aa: CARMTFSYEQYF
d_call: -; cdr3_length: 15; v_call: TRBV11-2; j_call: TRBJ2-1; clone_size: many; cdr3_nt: TGTGCCAGCAGCTTATTGCTAGCCGAAAACAATGAGCAGTTCTTC; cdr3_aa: CASSLLLAENNEQFF
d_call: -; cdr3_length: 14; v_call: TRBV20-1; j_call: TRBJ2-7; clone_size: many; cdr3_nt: TGCAGTGCTAGAGAGGGCGGTGGGGGTCCTGAGCAGTACTTC; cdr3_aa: CSAREGGGGPEQYF
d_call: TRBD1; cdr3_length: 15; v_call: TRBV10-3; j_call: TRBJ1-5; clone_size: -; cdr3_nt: TGTGCCATCAGTGAGTCGGGCAGGGGGGTTCAGCCCCAGCATTTT; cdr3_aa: CAISESGRGVQPQHF
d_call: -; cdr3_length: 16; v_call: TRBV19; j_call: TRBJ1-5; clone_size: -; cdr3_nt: TGTGCCAGTACCACCAACGAGAGGACAAATGGCTGGCCCCAGCATTTT; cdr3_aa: CASTTNERTNGWPQHF
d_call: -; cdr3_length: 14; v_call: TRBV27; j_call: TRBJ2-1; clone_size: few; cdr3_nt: TGTGCCAGCGCGACTTGGTTGGGGGACAATGAGCAGTTCTTC; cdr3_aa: CASATWLGDNEQFF
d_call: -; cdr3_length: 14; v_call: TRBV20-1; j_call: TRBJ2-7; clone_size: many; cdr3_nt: TGCAGTGCTAGCAACCGGGGTAGATCCTACGAGCAGTACTTC; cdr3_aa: CSASNRGRSYEQYF
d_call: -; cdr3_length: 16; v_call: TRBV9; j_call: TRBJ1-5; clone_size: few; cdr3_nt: TGTGCCAGTAGTCGGGGGCCCCTCAATAGCAATCAGCCCCAGCATTTT; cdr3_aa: CASSRGPLNSNQPQHF
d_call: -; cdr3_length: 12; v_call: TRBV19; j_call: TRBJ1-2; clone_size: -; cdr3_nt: TGTGCCAGTAGGGCCTCAGTAGGCGGCTACACCTTC; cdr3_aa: CASRASVGGYTF
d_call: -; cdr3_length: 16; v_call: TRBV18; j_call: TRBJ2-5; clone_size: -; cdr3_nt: TGTGCCAGCTCACCGGCGGGCAGACAGTTGCAAGAGACCCAGTACTTC; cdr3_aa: CASSPAGRQLQETQYF
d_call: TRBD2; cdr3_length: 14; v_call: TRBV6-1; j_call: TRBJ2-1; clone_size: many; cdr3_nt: TGTGCCAGCGTACAAGCGGGAGCAGGCAATGAGCAGTTCTTC; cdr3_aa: CASVQAGAGNEQFF
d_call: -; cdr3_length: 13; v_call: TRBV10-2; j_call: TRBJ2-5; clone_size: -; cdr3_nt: TGCGCCAGCAACGACGGTACCCAAGAGACCCAGTACTTC; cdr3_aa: CASNDGTQETQYF
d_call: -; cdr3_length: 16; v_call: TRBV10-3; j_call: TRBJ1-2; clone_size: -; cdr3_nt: TGTGCCATCAGTGACCCAACAGGGAGGGGCCTCTATGGCTACACCTTC; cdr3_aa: CAISDPTGRGLYGYTF
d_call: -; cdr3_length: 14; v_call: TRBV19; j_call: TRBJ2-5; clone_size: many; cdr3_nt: TGTGCCAGTAGTATCGGCGGGTTGGCAGAGACCCAGTACTTC; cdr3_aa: CASSIGGLAETQYF
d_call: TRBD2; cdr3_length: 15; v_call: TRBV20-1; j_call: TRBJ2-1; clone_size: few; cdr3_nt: TGCAGTGCGAGTTTCGGGGGACTACCCAACAATGAGCAGTTCTTC; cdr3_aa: CSASFGGLPNNEQFF
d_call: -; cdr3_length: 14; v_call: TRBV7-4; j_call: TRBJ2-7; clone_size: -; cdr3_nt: TGTGCCAGCAGCCTCCCTACGTACGGCTACGAGCAGTACTTC; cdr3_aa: CASSLPTYGYEQYF
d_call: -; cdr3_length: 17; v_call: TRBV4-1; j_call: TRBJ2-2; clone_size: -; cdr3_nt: TGCGCCAGCAGCCATGAACAATCCCGGCAGAACACCGGGGAGCTGTTTTTT; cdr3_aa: CASSHEQSRQNTGELFF
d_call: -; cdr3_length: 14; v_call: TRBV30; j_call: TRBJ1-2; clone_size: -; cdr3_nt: TGTGCCTGGACTATGGGTCTGAAATTCTATGGCTACACCTTC; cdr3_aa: CAWTMGLKFYGYTF